A selection of T cell receptor beta chains follows, all from one sample in a study of blood T cell repertoires in COVID-19. Sequencing was performed with immunoSEQ multiplex PCR; in TCRdb, only in-frame clones are kept and a portion is missing. The table shows some 220,000 clones, with approximately 80% occurring only once. Sample: peripheral blood. The receptors shown here come from a woman in her sixties or seventies who had recovered from COVID-19. The CDR3 runs from the conserved cysteine through the conserved F or W. D genes are given only for firm matches. The listing skips clone size in some rows; elsewhere it reads once, few, many or a size class.

j_call: TRBJ2-3
clone_size: NA
d_call: NA
v_call: TRBV30
cdr3_aa: CACGVWSTDTQYF
cdr3_nt: TGTGCCTGCGGGGTTTGGTCGACAGATACGCAGTATTTT

j_call: TRBJ2-7
clone_size: NA
d_call: NA
v_call: TRBV6-1
cdr3_aa: CASSERRDHYYEQYF
cdr3_nt: TGTGCCAGCAGTGAACGCAGGGATCATTACTACGAGCAGTACTTC

j_call: TRBJ2-2
clone_size: few
d_call: TRBD2
v_call: TRBV19
cdr3_aa: CASTLASGGAGELFF
cdr3_nt: TGTGCCAGTACCCTGGCTAGCGGGGGGGCCGGGGAGCTGTTTTTT

j_call: TRBJ2-7
clone_size: few
d_call: NA
v_call: TRBV29-1
cdr3_aa: CSVARSLSYEQYF
cdr3_nt: TGCAGCGTTGCTAGGTCCCTTTCCTACGAGCAGTACTTC

j_call: TRBJ2-1
clone_size: NA
d_call: NA
v_call: TRBV5-1
cdr3_aa: CASSFQDSYNEQFF
cdr3_nt: TGCGCCAGCAGCTTTCAGGACAGCTACAATGAGCAGTTCTTC

j_call: TRBJ2-5
clone_size: NA
d_call: NA
v_call: TRBV6-5
cdr3_aa: CASSYSDAGETQYF
cdr3_nt: TGTGCCAGCAGTTACTCGGATGCGGGAGAGACCCAGTACTTC

j_call: TRBJ2-5
clone_size: once
d_call: NA
v_call: TRBV7-9
cdr3_aa: CASSLAKARTRRETQYF
cdr3_nt: TGTGCCAGCAGCTTAGCGAAGGCCAGAACGAGGCGAGAGACCCAGTACTTC

j_call: TRBJ2-1
clone_size: NA
d_call: TRBD1
v_call: TRBV5-1
cdr3_aa: CASSLSGQYNEQFF
cdr3_nt: TGCGCCAGCAGCTTGTCGGGACAGTACAATGAGCAGTTCTTC

j_call: TRBJ1-6
clone_size: NA
d_call: NA
v_call: TRBV5-5
cdr3_aa: CASSLAGDSSYNSPLHF
cdr3_nt: TGTGCCAGCAGCTTGGCCGGGGATTCCTCCTATAATTCACCCCTCCACTTT

j_call: TRBJ2-3
clone_size: NA
d_call: NA
v_call: TRBV7-2
cdr3_aa: CASKFRGWTDTQYF
cdr3_nt: TGTGCCAGCAAGTTCAGGGGCTGGACAGATACGCAGTATTTT

j_call: TRBJ2-7
clone_size: NA
d_call: TRBD2
v_call: TRBV6-5
cdr3_aa: CASSQSTGGSYEQYF
cdr3_nt: TGTGCCAGCAGCCAGTCCACGGGGGGGAGCTACGAGCAGTACTTC

j_call: TRBJ2-5
clone_size: NA
d_call: NA
v_call: TRBV12-3/TRBV12-4
cdr3_aa: CASSLGPGETQYF
cdr3_nt: TGTGCCAGCAGTTTGGGGCCCGGCGAGACCCAGTACTTC

j_call: TRBJ2-7
clone_size: NA
d_call: NA
v_call: TRBV3-1/TRBV3-2
cdr3_aa: CASSPGGYEQYF
cdr3_nt: TGTGCCAGCAGCCCAGGGGGGTACGAGCAGTACTTC

j_call: TRBJ1-3
clone_size: NA
d_call: NA
v_call: TRBV18
cdr3_aa: CASSPRVSSGNTIYF
cdr3_nt: TGTGCCAGCTCACCACGAGTAAGCTCTGGAAACACCATATATTTT

j_call: TRBJ2-1
clone_size: NA
d_call: TRBD2
v_call: TRBV5-6
cdr3_aa: CASSLKRGGWYEQFF
cdr3_nt: TGTGCCAGCAGCTTAAAGCGGGGGGGCTGGTATGAGCAGTTCTTC

j_call: TRBJ1-2
clone_size: once
d_call: NA
v_call: TRBV2
cdr3_aa: CASSGVGLRDYGYTF
cdr3_nt: TGTGCCAGCAGTGGGGTGGGACTCAGGGACTATGGCTACACCTTC

j_call: TRBJ2-5
clone_size: NA
d_call: NA
v_call: TRBV5-1
cdr3_aa: CASSLGQGGETQYF
cdr3_nt: TGCGCCAGCAGCTTGGGGCAGGGCGGAGAGACCCAGTACTTC

j_call: TRBJ1-4
clone_size: NA
d_call: NA
v_call: TRBV15
cdr3_aa: CATSKQSNEKLFF
cdr3_nt: TGTGCCACCAGCAAACAGTCCAATGAAAAACTGTTTTTT

j_call: TRBJ2-3
clone_size: NA
d_call: TRBD2
v_call: TRBV6-5
cdr3_aa: CASSYGAGDSTDTQYF
cdr3_nt: TGTGCCAGCAGTTACGGAGCGGGGGACTCCACAGATACGCAGTATTTT

j_call: TRBJ2-5
clone_size: NA
d_call: NA
v_call: TRBV20-1
cdr3_aa: CSAHEEETQYF
cdr3_nt: TGCAGTGCTCACGAGGAAGAGACCCAGTACTTC

j_call: TRBJ2-7
clone_size: NA
d_call: NA
v_call: TRBV5-1
cdr3_aa: CASSPRSSPSYEQYF
cdr3_nt: TGCGCCAGCAGCCCACGAAGCTCGCCATCCTACGAGCAGTACTTC

j_call: TRBJ2-7
clone_size: NA
d_call: NA
v_call: TRBV4-3
cdr3_aa: CASSQDMRGVHEQYF
cdr3_nt: TGCGCCAGCAGCCAAGATATGCGCGGGGTCCACGAGCAGTACTTC

j_call: TRBJ1-3
clone_size: NA
d_call: TRBD1
v_call: TRBV14
cdr3_aa: CASSPRQGRSGNTIYF
cdr3_nt: TGTGCCAGCAGCCCGAGACAGGGGCGCTCTGGAAACACCATATATTTT

j_call: TRBJ1-5
clone_size: NA
d_call: TRBD1
v_call: TRBV19
cdr3_aa: CASSPGGRQPQHF
cdr3_nt: TGTGCCAGTAGTCCAGGGGGAAGACAGCCCCAGCATTTT

j_call: TRBJ1-1
clone_size: NA
d_call: NA
v_call: TRBV7-9
cdr3_aa: CASSPPENTEAFF
cdr3_nt: TGTGCCAGCAGCCCCCCAGAGAACACTGAAGCTTTCTTT

j_call: TRBJ2-1
clone_size: NA
d_call: TRBD1
v_call: TRBV11-3
cdr3_aa: CASSAQGRNNEQFF
cdr3_nt: TGTGCCAGCAGCGCACAGGGGCGGAACAATGAGCAGTTCTTC

j_call: TRBJ1-1
clone_size: NA
d_call: TRBD1
v_call: TRBV27
cdr3_aa: CASSLSPTGVTEAFF
cdr3_nt: TGTGCCAGCAGTTTATCCCCGACAGGGGTCACTGAAGCTTTCTTT

j_call: TRBJ1-2
clone_size: NA
d_call: NA
v_call: TRBV2
cdr3_aa: CASSEVGPFYGYTF
cdr3_nt: TGTGCCAGCAGTGAAGTTGGGCCGTTCTATGGCTACACCTTC

j_call: TRBJ2-5
clone_size: NA
d_call: NA
v_call: TRBV4-2
cdr3_aa: CASSQGVSETQYF
cdr3_nt: TGTGCCAGCAGCCAAGGCGTTTCGGAGACCCAGTACTTC

j_call: TRBJ1-6
clone_size: NA
d_call: NA
v_call: TRBV30
cdr3_aa: CAWNSNSPLHF
cdr3_nt: TGTGCCTGGAACTCGAATTCACCCCTCCACTTT

j_call: TRBJ2-3
clone_size: few
d_call: NA
v_call: TRBV5-1
cdr3_aa: CASSFWTGLSTDTQYF
cdr3_nt: TGCGCCAGCAGCTTTTGGACTGGGCTTAGCACAGATACGCAGTATTTT

j_call: TRBJ2-3
clone_size: NA
d_call: NA
v_call: TRBV5-4
cdr3_aa: CASSQREAADTQYF
cdr3_nt: TGTGCCAGCAGCCAACGCGAAGCTGCAGATACGCAGTATTTT

j_call: TRBJ2-2
clone_size: NA
d_call: TRBD1
v_call: TRBV2
cdr3_aa: CASSQGAPGELFF
cdr3_nt: TGTGCCAGCAGTCAGGGGGCGCCCGGGGAGCTGTTTTTT

j_call: TRBJ2-3
clone_size: NA
d_call: TRBD2
v_call: TRBV2
cdr3_aa: CASSGGLAGRDTQYF
cdr3_nt: TGTGCCAGCAGTGGGGGACTAGCGGGAAGAGATACGCAGTATTTT

j_call: TRBJ2-2
clone_size: NA
d_call: TRBD1
v_call: TRBV10-3
cdr3_aa: CAIRKPDRGRSSGELFF
cdr3_nt: TGTGCCATCAGGAAACCGGACAGGGGACGGTCATCCGGGGAGCTGTTTTTT

j_call: TRBJ2-1
clone_size: few
d_call: TRBD2
v_call: TRBV15
cdr3_aa: CATSGTSGGSYNEQFF
cdr3_nt: TGTGCCACCAGCGGGACTAGCGGGGGGTCCTACAATGAGCAGTTCTTC

j_call: TRBJ2-5
clone_size: NA
d_call: NA
v_call: TRBV25-1
cdr3_aa: CASSERIGGQTQYF
cdr3_nt: TGTGCCAGCAGTGAAAGGATCGGGGGTCAGACCCAGTACTTC

j_call: TRBJ2-1
clone_size: once
d_call: NA
v_call: TRBV14
cdr3_aa: CASSQPTTPYNEQFF
cdr3_nt: TGTGCCAGCAGCCAGCCGACTACCCCCTACAATGAGCAGTTCTTC

j_call: TRBJ2-7
clone_size: NA
d_call: NA
v_call: TRBV9
cdr3_aa: CASCKGVAGEQYF
cdr3_nt: TGTGCCAGCTGTAAGGGGGTTGCGGGCGAGCAGTACTTC

j_call: TRBJ2-7
clone_size: NA
d_call: NA
v_call: TRBV19
cdr3_aa: CASRTRQGGRSYEQYF
cdr3_nt: TGTGCCAGTAGGACTAGACAGGGCGGTCGGTCCTACGAGCAGTACTTC

j_call: TRBJ1-1
clone_size: NA
d_call: TRBD1
v_call: TRBV2
cdr3_aa: CASSDGGQGDTEAFF
cdr3_nt: TGTGCCAGCAGTGACGGTGGACAGGGGGACACTGAAGCTTTCTTT

j_call: TRBJ2-3
clone_size: once
d_call: NA
v_call: TRBV14
cdr3_aa: CASSLGVPDTQYF
cdr3_nt: TGTGCCAGCAGCCTCGGGGTCCCAGATACGCAGTATTTT

j_call: TRBJ1-2
clone_size: NA
d_call: NA
v_call: TRBV2
cdr3_aa: CASTPDSLANYGYTF
cdr3_nt: TGTGCCAGCACCCCGGACAGCCTAGCTAACTATGGCTACACCTTC

j_call: TRBJ1-6
clone_size: NA
d_call: NA
v_call: TRBV16
cdr3_aa: CASSQGAGEGSPLHF
cdr3_nt: TGTGCCAGCAGCCAAGGCGCAGGGGAGGGTTCACCCCTCCACTTT

j_call: TRBJ2-3
clone_size: NA
d_call: NA
v_call: TRBV3-1/TRBV3-2
cdr3_aa: CASSFLRATSTDTQYF
cdr3_nt: TGTGCCAGCAGCTTCTTACGAGCTACTAGCACAGATACGCAGTATTTT

j_call: TRBJ1-1
clone_size: NA
d_call: NA
v_call: TRBV6-1
cdr3_aa: CASSEWVGANTEAFF
cdr3_nt: TGTGCCAGCAGTGAATGGGTGGGGGCGAACACTGAAGCTTTCTTT

j_call: TRBJ2-5
clone_size: NA
d_call: TRBD1
v_call: TRBV29-1
cdr3_aa: CSVQQGTETQYF
cdr3_nt: TGCAGCGTCCAACAGGGGACGGAGACCCAGTACTTC

j_call: TRBJ2-7
clone_size: NA
d_call: TRBD2
v_call: TRBV4-2
cdr3_aa: CASSQEEPPSGGSYEQYF
cdr3_nt: TGTGCCAGCAGCCAAGAAGAGCCACCTAGCGGGGGCTCCTACGAGCAGTACTTC

j_call: TRBJ2-1
clone_size: NA
d_call: NA
v_call: TRBV7-3
cdr3_aa: CASSRAGSSNEQFF
cdr3_nt: TGTGCCAGCAGCCGAGCAGGGTCTAGTAATGAGCAGTTCTTC

j_call: TRBJ2-7
clone_size: few
d_call: NA
v_call: TRBV29-1
cdr3_aa: CSVAAGVEQYF
cdr3_nt: TGCAGCGTTGCGGCAGGGGTCGAGCAGTACTTC

j_call: TRBJ2-7
clone_size: NA
d_call: NA
v_call: TRBV7-9
cdr3_aa: CASSFLYEQYF
cdr3_nt: TGTGCCAGCAGCTTTCTATACGAGCAGTACTTC

j_call: TRBJ1-4
clone_size: NA
d_call: NA
v_call: TRBV19
cdr3_aa: CASSMTANGEKLFF
cdr3_nt: TGTGCCAGTAGTATGACAGCCAACGGTGAAAAACTGTTTTTT

j_call: TRBJ1-2
clone_size: NA
d_call: TRBD1
v_call: TRBV19
cdr3_aa: CASSLQGDGYTF
cdr3_nt: TGTGCCAGTAGCCTACAGGGGGACGGCTACACCTTC

j_call: TRBJ2-5
clone_size: NA
d_call: NA
v_call: TRBV5-4
cdr3_aa: CASSTQERMGETQYF
cdr3_nt: TGTGCCAGCAGCACTCAGGAGCGGATGGGGGAGACCCAGTACTTC

j_call: TRBJ1-2
clone_size: few
d_call: TRBD1
v_call: TRBV3-1/TRBV3-2
cdr3_aa: CASSRTGRTVNYGYTF
cdr3_nt: TGTGCCAGCAGCCGGACAGGGCGCACCGTTAACTATGGCTACACCTTC

j_call: TRBJ1-2
clone_size: NA
d_call: NA
v_call: TRBV11-2
cdr3_aa: CASTENQASGYTF
cdr3_nt: TGTGCCAGCACCGAAAATCAGGCGTCTGGCTACACCTTC

j_call: TRBJ2-5
clone_size: NA
d_call: TRBD2
v_call: TRBV4-2
cdr3_aa: CASSQGLLAGGPGETQYF
cdr3_nt: TGTGCCAGCAGCCAAGGCCTCCTAGCGGGGGGGCCCGGGGAGACCCAGTACTTC